This T cell receptor (beta chain) came from a study of cytomegalovirus exposure and HLA in healthy donors (dated by TCRdb to the late 2010s). For the study in its entirety: An earlier analysis of approximately 590 of the donors reported approximately 290 Gb of sequence data and 117 million unique TCR beta sequences from 150 million to 200 million T cells. An early release that covered fewer than 800 HLA-typed donors contained around 300 gigabases of sequencing data and 85 million to 100 million unique TCR sequences. The genetic ancestry cluster associated with self-reported Caucasian donors included around four fifths of the roughly 360 genotyped donors. The study aimed to test whether cataloging public T cell receptors could reveal signatures of past pathogen exposure. The T cell repertoires of roughly 660 subjects were profiled by immunosequencing and related to cytomegalovirus serostatus. Along with the approximately 700-subject first cohort, a separate validation cohort of around 120 different subjects was used. To predict cytomegalovirus infection status, the study brought together high-throughput TCR immunosequencing, statistical association of individual TCRs with disease status, and machine learning. A later analysis re-analyzed previously published TCR beta repertoires from 666 donors and added high-resolution HLA genotyping to study TCR occurrence patterns. Rather than using new phenotypic data, the later analysis identified candidate immune exposures from TCR beta sequences and from how often those sequences occurred across donors. An earlier analysis of 587 of the donors used high-throughput TCR beta sequencing to judge whether each TCR beta V gene segment behaved as functional or pseudogenic. Donor age, sex, ethnicity and CMV serostatus were collected together with the repertoire data. In a later genetic analysis, genome-wide SNP genotypes for about 65% of the roughly 670 donors were used, and that subset was treated as a discovery cohort. All discovery cohort repertoires had been generated on a single sequencing platform. Both class I and class II loci were covered by HLA typing, at four-digit resolution. Typing coverage differed by locus: A, B, C, DRB1 and DQB1 were typed in roughly 620-630 donors, DQA1 in 522, DPA1 in around 580, and DPB1 in 400 to 490. Five DR-DQ haplotypes were handled as single units for association and clustering, since linkage in the cohort was strong. Among roughly 400 genotyped donors of the cohort, an average of approximately 220,000 unique TCR beta nucleotide sequences was sequenced per donor, of which roughly 17% were non-productive. What the research found in general, with its limitations: Presence/absence analyses assumed roughly uniform sequencing depth across donors, an assumption that may not hold. A later analysis found that HLA-associated TCR beta chains were more clonally expanded and had lower generation probabilities than equally common non-associated chains. When HLA alleles, especially DR and DQ, strongly co-occurred, TCR associations were difficult to assign to individual alleles. A group of highly shared sequence variants was considered likely to be a technical artifact of the sequencing pipeline. In a later analysis, about 17,000 TCR beta sequences were associated with specific HLA alleles at a false discovery rate of 0.05. CMV serostatus was the only immune exposure information available for the cohort. The classifier was reported to diagnose cytomegalovirus status with high specificity and sensitivity in both the original and validation cohorts. The earlier analysis of 587 of the donors excluded around 17 rarely observed V segments, including chromosome 9 orphons, because counts were too low. Most CMV-associated TCR beta chains appeared to be HLA-restricted in a later analysis, and the HLA associations seemed to be driven largely by CMV exposure. The authors suggested that the approach could potentially be extended to other disease states and immunological phenotypes. Because HLA typing was missing for some donors at each locus, association tests included only the typed subset. Correlated functional status among segregating V segments might reflect linkage disequilibrium, but an unknown experimental factor could not be ruled out. According to a later genetic analysis, donors in an Asian-associated ancestry cluster had fewer N-insertions in productive TCRs than the roughly 700-donor mean. An association between a missense DCLRE1C variant and V-gene and J-gene trimming of TCR beta chains was found in a later genetic analysis and replicated in an independent cohort. A further reported finding was that TCR beta sequences accurately predicted the HLA-A and HLA-B alleles for most subjects in the first cohort. A later analysis found that TCR association rates varied across HLA loci, with DRB1 alleles showing the most associated TCRs and HLA-C alleles the fewest. A few of the identified cytomegalovirus-associated TCR beta chains were confirmed in vitro to be specific for cytomegalovirus antigens. The cohort was sequenced for TCR beta chains only, and without alpha or paired-chain data the features that could be detected were limited. While some public TCRs were present in many individuals, most TCR sequences turned up only very rarely across donors. In a later analysis, several top co-occurrence clusters were reported to appear linked to parvovirus B19, influenza, CMV and Epstein-Barr virus. In the study, roughly 160 TCR beta chains were listed as associated with cytomegalovirus. An earlier analysis of around 540 of the donors showed that most TCR beta V segments appeared in productive rearrangements either about 87% or about 30% of the time, which broadly matched IMGT annotations.

The cohort consisted of some 730 healthy bone marrow donors. At the time of sampling, all cohort members were nominally healthy, though unrecorded immune exposures were likely present. The donor tested CMV seropositive and was one of the 289 seropositive cohort members. A peripheral blood sample was collected from each donor, and TCR beta sequencing was performed on peripheral blood mononuclear cells. The Qiagen DNeasy Blood Extraction Kit was used to extract genomic DNA from the blood cell samples. The library was made by the immunoSEQ multiplex PCR assay. A mixture of 60 forward primers for TCR Vbeta segments and 13 reverse primers for TCR Jbeta segments was used in the multiplex PCR. The CDR3 region of rearranged TCR beta genes was amplified from genomic DNA by a multiplex PCR assay. The Illumina HiSeq System was used to sequence the amplified TCR beta libraries as 87-base-pair reads. Under the source paper's analysis protocol: A later analysis tallied approximately 87 million unique TCR beta chains across the 600 to 700 repertoires, and about 10 million of those chains were shared by two or more donors. A nearest-neighbor algorithm error-corrected the raw reads and collapsed the reads into unique sequences, merging closely related sequences to remove PCR and sequencing errors. Alignment of CDR3 sequences to IMGT reference sequences was used to assign V, D and J gene segments. For a sequence to be retained, a match of at least six nucleotides was required to both a V gene segment and a J gene segment. A rearrangement was called productive if the CDR3 had no stop codons and remained in frame with V and J, and every other rearrangement was called non-productive. Following IMGT convention, CDR3 was defined as the stretch from the second conserved V-encoded cysteine to the conserved J-encoded phenylalanine. The earlier analysis of approximately 500 of the donors excluded sequences that lacked an unambiguous match to a single V gene segment. An earlier analysis of approximately 590 of the donors classified V segments as functional when productive rearrangements were above 56.7% and as segregating when the standard deviation between donors was above 5%. A statistical classification framework was built for diagnosing cytomegalovirus status from the catalog of TCR beta chain sequences. In a later analysis, TCR nucleotide sequences were compared against IMGT/GENE-DB human TR gene sequences so that V and J genes could be assigned. A later analysis assigned CDR3 sequences and most-parsimonious VDJ recombination scenarios with the TCRdist pipeline. In a later analysis, each TCR beta chain was defined by its CDR3 amino acid sequence together with its V-gene family, and reads lacking a unique V-gene family were excluded. As a way to deal with suspected cross-contamination and a sequencing artifact, a later analysis dropped under 600 nucleotide sequences that were highly shared and had low generation probability. A later analysis calculated a clonal expansion index for each public chain from normalized within-repertoire ranks of inferred template counts. A later analysis computed generation probabilities with a VDJ recombination model fitted to out-of-frame rearrangements, and checked the results against IGoR. Hypergeometric tests were used in a later analysis to score TCR-TCR, TCR-HLA and TCR-CMV co-occurrence, with a repertoire-size bias correction applied to the TCR pairs. A later analysis estimated false discovery rates by permuting HLA or CMV assignments 20 times. In a later analysis, co-occurring TCRs were grouped using DBSCAN, and TCRdist sequence similarity was added for clustering within HLA-allele-positive subsets. Repertoires with fewer than 30,000 or more than 120,000 public chains were left out of co-occurrence clustering, as were four to six repertoires with anomalous nucleotide sharing. TCRdb took over this immuneACCESS table, retaining in-frame rearrangements with V and J assigned. Such tables are incomplete; in checked studies, under half of the missing clones stem from an unresolved V gene, and the remainder is unexplained. V and J calls and clone size are as listed in that table; D and trimming were resolved from the DNA. The record for this sample contains around 57,000 clones. The ten largest clones add up to 11% of the sample.

A remark on this clone: Its antigen has not been determined.

The specimen sequenced was PBMCs. The TCR originated in a woman aged 50 to 65 in good health and CMV-seropositive.

The DNA is TGTGCCAGTAGTAATGGGGACTTATTCGATACGCAGTATTTT. It specifies CASSNGDLFDTQYF. The chain couples TRBV19 to TRBJ2-3; TRBD2 is perhaps the D gene, given 6 matching bases. V and J lose 4 bases and 6 bases, and a span of 14 bases separates them. The CDR3 runs 14 amino acids, cysteine and phenylalanine included. Only the CDR3 region is kept as DNA, spanning 42 bases read in frame from base 1. CDR1 is given as LNHDA and CDR2 as SQIVND, both from the germline V gene (reference sequence).